Each of the 2 T cell receptor beta chains below was sequenced from the same sample in a study of shared clonotypes between healthy human individuals. TCRdb's table, derived via immunoSEQ multiplex PCR, lists solely in-frame clones and lacks some. The profile shows around 1.6 million clones, nearly 99% of them singletons. Sequenced material: naive CD4+ T cells sorted from blood. Specified subset: CD45RA+ positively selected. The origin of the receptors is a man aged 30-40 years in good health.

The chain uses TRBV11-2 and TRBJ2-3; 8 bases match TRBD2. The germline gives CDR1 SGHAT, CDR2 FQNNGV. V lost 3 bases and J lost 0; bases outside the gene matches: 5. The CDR3 is 16 residues long. Here the CDR3 DNA reads TGTGCCAGCAGCTTGAATAGCGGGAAAAGCACAGATACGCAGTATTTT. Protein: CASSLNSGKSTDTQYF.

The rearrangement joins TRBV5-1 to TRBJ1-1; the match to TRBD1 covers 7 bases. There are 16 residues in the CDR3. The ends lost 2 bases at V and 5 bases at J; junction bases unmatched: 12. The V gene's germline CDR1 is SGHRS and CDR2 YFSETQ. The CDR3 protein is CASSLGPGQPKTEAFF. The CDR3 region has the DNA TGCGCCAGCAGCTTAGGCCCGGGACAGCCGAAGACTGAAGCTTTCTTT.